This T cell receptor beta chain came from a study of T cells in Graves' hyperthyroidism and ophthalmopathy. Amplification targeted TCR beta CDR3 regions from RNA transcripts. HTBI primers were the set used in a first-round RT-PCR of the TCR CDR3. TCRdb called the multiplex PCR reads again in MiXCR, with one record for every CDR3 protein. Seen here are approximately 620,000 distinct CDR3 sequences, approximately 15% observed once, and the top ten hold less than 6%. The sample consisted of blood. The sequence came from a woman between 25 and 40 years old with Graves' hyperthyroidism that later progressed to Graves' ophthalmopathy.

In DNA, the CDR3 is TGTGCCAGCAGTTTACTGAAGGGGTACACCGGGGAGCTGTTTTTT. It yields the protein CASSLLKGYTGELFF. The rearrangement links TRBV28 to TRBJ2-2; D might be TRBD1 (5 bases). V dropped 2 bases and J dropped 3 bases, with 10 bases sitting between them. This CDR3 comprises 15 residues. Germline loops: CDR1 MDHEN, CDR2 SYDVKM.